Listed here are 2 T cell receptor beta chains from one sample, sequenced in a study of human T cells and chemical hapten exposure. The sample's time point: pre-sensitization, week 0. As for treatment: therapeutic diphenylcyclopropenone sensitization with weekly scalp DPC. TCRdb called the RACE reads again in MiXCR, with one record for every CDR3 protein. The sample includes about 42,000 distinct CDR3 sequences, approximately 13% of them seen just once. This sample comprised whole blood, obtained in connection with sensitization to the hapten diphenylcyclopropenone (DPC). The receptor source for this set is a woman younger than 45 with alopecia areata. Some clones in this sample may be carry-over from other donors' samples.

This clonotype has ten or more counts. The gene calls are TRBV5-1 and TRBJ1-6, with D unresolved. Germline V gene data show CDR1 as SGHRS and CDR2 as YFSETQ. V shed 0 bases and J shed 9 bases, with 16 bases lying between them. The CDR3 contains 16 residues. CDR3 coding DNA: TGCGCCAGCAGCTTGGAGTCGGCCACGCTGGGTTCACCCCTCCACTTT. The encoded protein is CASSLESATLGSPLHF.

This clonotype occurred a few times. The chain joins TRBV18 to TRBJ2-7, with D unresolved. CDR1 is KGHSH and CDR2 is LQKENI in the germline V gene. V was clipped by 1 base and J by 0 bases, with 7 bases between them. The CDR3 has 14 residues. The CDR3 bases are TGTGCCAGCTCACCACTAACGAGCTCCTACGAGCAGTACTTC. It yields the protein CASSPLTSSYEQYF. The full variable domain, rest sourced from reference TRBV18 and TRBJ2-7, is NAGVMQNPRHLVRRRGQEARLRCSPMKGHSHVYWYRQLPEEGLKFMVYLQKENIIDESGMPKERFSAEFPKEGPSILRIQQVVRGDSAAYFCASSPLTSSYEQYFGPGTRLTVT.